These 4 T cell receptor beta chains were sequenced from one sample in a study of blood T cell repertoires in COVID-19. Libraries were prepared by immunoSEQ multiplex PCR; TCRdb keeps only in-frame clonotypes and omits some of them. The sample contains roughly 150,000 clones, 82% of which appear only once. The source material was PBMCs or T cells enriched from blood (not recorded which). The receptors come from a man in his sixties who had recovered from COVID-19.

This sequence joins TRBV5-1 and TRBJ2-7, with D hard to call. This CDR3 contains 13 residues. In germline, CDR1 is SGHRS, CDR2 YFSETQ. The V end lost 0 bases, the J end lost 0 bases, and 4 bases lay between the germline ends. Written as DNA, the CDR3 is TGCGCCAGCAGCTTGGGCAGCTCCTACGAGCAGTACTTC. It codes for CASSLGSSYEQYF.

The chain recombines TRBV28 with TRBJ1-5; 9 bases fit TRBD1. V lost 5 bases to trimming and J lost 4 bases; unmatched junction nucleotides: 3. CDR1 and CDR2 (germline): MDHEN, SYDVKM. The CDR3 has 14 residues. The CDR3 loop reads CASSPGQGNQPQHF. The DNA for the CDR3 is TGTGCCAGCAGTCCGGGACAGGGAAATCAGCCCCAGCATTTT.

This chain joins TRBV5-4 and TRBJ2-7, with no clear D. CDR1 and CDR2 from the germline V gene are SGHNT and YYREEE (reference sequence). CDR3 length: 13 amino acids. V lost 0 bases, J lost 1 base, and 5 bases lay in between. CDR3 nucleotide sequence: TGTGCCAGCAGCTTGGTCGGGTCCTACGAGCAGTACTTC. Translation: CASSLVGSYEQYF.

V usage is TRBV9 and J usage is TRBJ2-4, with TRBD1 identical over 9 bases. This CDR3 contains 14 residues. Trimming took 6 bases from V and 7 from J; bases not matched to a gene: 8. In germline, CDR1 is SGDLS, CDR2 YYNGEE. CDR3 sequence: CASNPGQGSNIQYF. DNA for the CDR3: TGTGCCAGCAACCCGGGACAGGGTTCGAACATTCAGTACTTC.